This T cell receptor beta chain was sequenced during a study of T cells after yellow fever vaccination. Notes on the study in general: There was a small share of clonotypes that showed up in both the CD4 and CD8 compartments. Post-booster repertoires again held most primary-vaccination clones (about 95% CD4, 75% to 90% CD8).

The table lists this clonotype with a few counts. The antigen is undetermined. V was cut by 1 base and J by 3 bases, with 28 bases left in between. The CDR3 covers 21 residues. TCRdb redid the calling of the 5' RACE reads with MiXCR, one entry per CDR3 protein. The table lists around 250,000 distinct CDR3 sequences, 6.9% of them singletons. The sample consisted of CD4+ T cells sorted from PBMCs, taken 15 days after the yellow fever booster vaccination. The clonotype originates from a man aged 25 to 40 who received the YFV17D yellow fever vaccine. The chain has TRBV12-3 or TRBV12-4 and TRBJ1-3, with TRBD1 as a possible D gene (5 bases). CDR3 loop: CASSLGGPVGLARIFGNTIYF. For the CDR3, the DNA is TGTGCCAGCAGTTTAGGAGGGCCCGTGGGGCTCGCCAGAATTTTTGGAAACACCATATATTTT.